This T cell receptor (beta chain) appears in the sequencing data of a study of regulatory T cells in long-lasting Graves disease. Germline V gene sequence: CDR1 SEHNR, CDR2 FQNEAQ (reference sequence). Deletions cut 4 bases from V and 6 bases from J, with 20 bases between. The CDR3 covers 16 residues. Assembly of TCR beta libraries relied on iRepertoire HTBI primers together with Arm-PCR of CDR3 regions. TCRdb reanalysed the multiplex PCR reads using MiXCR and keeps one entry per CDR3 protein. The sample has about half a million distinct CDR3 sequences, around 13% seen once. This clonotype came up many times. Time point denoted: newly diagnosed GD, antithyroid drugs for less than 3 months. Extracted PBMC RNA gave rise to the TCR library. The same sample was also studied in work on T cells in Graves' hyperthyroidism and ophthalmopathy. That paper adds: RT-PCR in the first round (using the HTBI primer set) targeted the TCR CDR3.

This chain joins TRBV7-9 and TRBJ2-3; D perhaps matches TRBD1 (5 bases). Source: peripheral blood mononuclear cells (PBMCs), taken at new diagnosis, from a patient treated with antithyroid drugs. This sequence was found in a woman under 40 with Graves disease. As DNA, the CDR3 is TGTGCCAGCAGCTCCCCCCACAGGTCACTTGTGGATACGCAGTATTTT. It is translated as CASSSPHRSLVDTQYF. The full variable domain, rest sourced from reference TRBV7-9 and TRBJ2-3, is DTGVSQNPRHKITKRGQNVTFRCDPISEHNRLYWYRQTLGQGPEFLTYFQNEAQLEKSRLLSDRFSAERPKGSFSTLEIQRTEQGDSAMYLCASSSPHRSLVDTQYFGPGTRLTVL.